This T cell receptor beta chain stems from a study of sequential checkpoint blockade in melanoma. Study background: Arm A got nivolumab then ipilimumab; arm B the reverse, 1:1.

The CDR3 is made up of 14 amino acids. The ends lost 3 bases at V and 6 bases at J; junction bases unmatched: 3. CDR1 and CDR2 from the germline V gene are SGDLS and YYNGEE. Specified treatment: randomized to nivolumab then ipilimumab (arm A) or the reverse (arm B). Patients had received no earlier DNA-damaging chemotherapy. Live CD3+CD8+ CD19− CD56− cells were sorted from PBMCs. Libraries were prepared by immunoSEQ multiplex PCR; TCRdb keeps only in-frame clonotypes and omits some of them. The sample has under 45,000 clones, 80% to 90% seen once. Material: CD8+ T cells sorted from blood (inferred from file names), obtained from a patient given nivolumab and ipilimumab in sequence. The V call is TRBV9, the J call TRBJ2-1; 10 bases match TRBD2. The sequence was collected from a human donor with melanoma. The CDR3 loop is CASSATSGANEQFF. As DNA, the CDR3 is TGTGCCAGCAGCGCTACTAGCGGGGCCAATGAGCAGTTCTTC.